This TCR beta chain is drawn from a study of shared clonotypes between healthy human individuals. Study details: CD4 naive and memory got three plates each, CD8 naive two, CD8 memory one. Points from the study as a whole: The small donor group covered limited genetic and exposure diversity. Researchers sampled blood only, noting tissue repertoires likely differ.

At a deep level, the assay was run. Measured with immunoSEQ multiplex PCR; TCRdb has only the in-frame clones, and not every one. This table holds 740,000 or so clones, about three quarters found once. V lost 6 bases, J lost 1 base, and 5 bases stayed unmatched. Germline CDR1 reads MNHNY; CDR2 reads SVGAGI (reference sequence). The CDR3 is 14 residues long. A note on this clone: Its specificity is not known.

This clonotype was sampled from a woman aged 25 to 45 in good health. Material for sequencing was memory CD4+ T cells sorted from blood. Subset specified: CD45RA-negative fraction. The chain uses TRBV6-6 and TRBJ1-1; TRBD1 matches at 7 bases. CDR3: CASRRDSGNTEAFF. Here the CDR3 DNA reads TGTGCCAGCAGACGGGACAGCGGGAACACTGAAGCTTTCTTT.